This TCR beta chain was sequenced for a study of blood T cell repertoires in COVID-19 (dated by TCRdb to 2019 to 2021). The study in broad terms: Samples from collaborators originated in the United States, Italy and Spain and spanned both the acute and convalescent phases of COVID-19. Where available, HLA class I and class II types were taken from metadata supplied by the sample provider and were not determined by assay-based typing. Subjects who had been exposed to COVID-19, were actively infected with it, or had recovered from it provided the deeply sampled blood TCRbeta repertoires that made up the dataset. The repertoires were released in a freely available public database meant as a resource for research on the immune response to SARS-CoV-2. Nearly every sample came with metadata listing a de-identified subject ID, COVID-19 status, age in years and sex. Samples came from the ongoing ImmuneRACE study (first 160 participants) plus 1,254 subjects from 6 global collaborators. The prospective study material was composed of cDNA or gDNA derived from T cells, B-cell-depleted T cells, or PBMCs. What the study reported, not specific to this receptor: How much clinical and demographic metadata was included differed by source and by participant, and the metadata was provided uncurated.

Enrolling through a virtual design, the prospective study's participants ranged in age from roughly 18 to 100 years and lived across roughly 23 United States geographic areas. In the prospective study, cohorts were assigned on the basis of participant-reported clinical history obtained from a screening survey and a study questionnaire. For ImmuneRACE Cohort 3, a participant was defined as recovered based on two consecutive negative NP/OP PCR tests, clearance by a healthcare professional, or resolution of symptoms. In the prospective study, whole blood, serum and a nasopharyngeal or oropharyngeal swab were collected from each participant by mobile phlebotomists. Over an approximately 2-month period, participants in the prospective study had the option of providing additional blood draws and questionnaires. Blood samples from the prospective study were shipped frozen or at room temperature prior to DNA extraction.

A remark on this clone: Its antigen specificity is not known. Qualities for individual bases were not recorded, and no much larger clone is one base off.

The immunoSEQ Assay, a bias-controlled multiplex PCR, was used to amplify TCRbeta CDR3 regions from genomic DNA. The study's processing was this. Within the assay, amplification of reference gene primers was used to estimate how many nucleated cells each sample contained. To quantify the absolute abundance of each unique TCRbeta CDR3 rearrangement, sequence reads were collapsed and filtered. For each sample, productive Simpson clonality was calculated as the square root of Simpson's diversity index over productive rearrangements. Imported from immuneACCESS, the table was reduced by TCRdb to in-frame sequences with V and J called. These copies leave out some clones; in studies compared against another copy, an unresolved V gene accounts for under half, and the cause of the remainder is not known. The DNA gave D and trimming, while V, J and clone size come from that table. The table for this sample lists a few hundred thousand clones; about 80% of them were counted only once. The ten largest clonotypes hold around 3.7% of the sample.

V gives up 5 bases and J gives up 3 bases, and the segment between their germline ends measures 18 bases. Counted from cysteine to phenylalanine, this CDR3 has 17 amino acids. Only the CDR3 portion is preserved as DNA: 51 bases, with reading frame beginning at the first base. In the germline V gene, CDR1 corresponds to SGDLS and CDR2 to YYNGEE. This TCR was recovered from a man aged 50 to 59 who had recovered from COVID-19. The chain employs TRBV9 and TRBJ1-6; D gene: possibly TRBD1, on 5 matching bases. Sequenced material: PBMCs or T cells enriched from blood (not recorded which). CDR3 reads: CASRANPPTDYNSPLHF. The DNA reads as follows: TGTGCCAGCAGGGCGAATCCCCCGACAGACTATAATTCACCCCTCCACTTT.